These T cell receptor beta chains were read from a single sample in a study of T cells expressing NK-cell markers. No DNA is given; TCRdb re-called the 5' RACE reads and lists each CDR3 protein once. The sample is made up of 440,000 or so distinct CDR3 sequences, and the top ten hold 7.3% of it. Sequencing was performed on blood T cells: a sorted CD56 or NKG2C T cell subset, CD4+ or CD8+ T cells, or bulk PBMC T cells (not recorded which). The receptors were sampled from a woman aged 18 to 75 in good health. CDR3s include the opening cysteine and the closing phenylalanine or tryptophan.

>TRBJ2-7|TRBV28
CASRDRAAYEQYF
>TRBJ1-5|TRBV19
CASKSGNQPQHF
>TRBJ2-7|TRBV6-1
CATIPPDRGDEQYF
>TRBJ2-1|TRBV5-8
CASSLRRGGYNEQFF
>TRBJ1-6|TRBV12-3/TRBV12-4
CASSSRGRNSPLHF
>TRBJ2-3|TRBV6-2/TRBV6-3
CASSSRGRGGDTQYF
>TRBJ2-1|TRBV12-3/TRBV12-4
CASSFVYNEQFF
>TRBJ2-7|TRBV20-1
CSARPPGHPTYEQYF
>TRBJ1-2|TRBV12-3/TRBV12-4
CASRGTGGYGYTF
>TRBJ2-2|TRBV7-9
CASSPKRDGLGTGELFF
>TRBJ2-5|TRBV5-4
CASRSDRQTETQYF
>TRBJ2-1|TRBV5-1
CASKMDRNNEQFF
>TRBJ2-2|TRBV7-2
CASSSPGYAGELFF
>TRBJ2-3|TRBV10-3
CAISEGTDTQYF
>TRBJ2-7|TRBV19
CASSVIPTPAPYEQYF
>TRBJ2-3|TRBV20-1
CSATPPGTPLLAQYF
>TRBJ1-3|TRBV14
CASSLAVSGNTIYF
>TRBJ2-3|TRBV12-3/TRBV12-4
CASSPRTGATDTQYF
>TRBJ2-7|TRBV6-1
CASSQYGLSYEQYF
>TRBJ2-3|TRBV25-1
CASSPRRGLAGGGTDTQYF
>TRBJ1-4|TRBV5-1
CASSQREGLSAEELFF
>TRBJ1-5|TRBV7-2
CASCTVGGSNQPQHF
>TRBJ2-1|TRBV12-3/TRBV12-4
CASSSGTGSNEQFF
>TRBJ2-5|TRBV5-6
CASSQGGGGSDF
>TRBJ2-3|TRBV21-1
CASSKYPGLAVTDTQYF
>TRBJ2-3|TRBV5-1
CASSSSGRRDTQYF
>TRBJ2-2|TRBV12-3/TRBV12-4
CASRDRGSGELFF
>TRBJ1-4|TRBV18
CASSPPHSNNEKLFF
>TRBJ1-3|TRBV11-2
CASSPTGYFGNTIYF
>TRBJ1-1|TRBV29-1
CSVDSGAWTEAFF
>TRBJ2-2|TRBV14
CASSQAQGVTGELFF
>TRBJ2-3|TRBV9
CASSVDVSTGTQYF
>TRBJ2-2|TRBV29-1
CSVEAGAGELFF
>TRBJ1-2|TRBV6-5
CASSYSSGGYGYTF
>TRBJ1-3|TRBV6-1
CASSRDRLSPRNTIYF
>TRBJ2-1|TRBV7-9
CASSLNTLAAYNEQFF
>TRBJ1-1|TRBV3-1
CASSPRDRGYTEAFF
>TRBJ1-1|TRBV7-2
CASSLYPGAVGNTEAFF
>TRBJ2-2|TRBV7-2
CASSPSGSPGELFF
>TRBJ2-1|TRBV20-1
CSARDRPAQYNEQFF
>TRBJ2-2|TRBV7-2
CASSLMHGTGELFF